This TCR beta chain was found in a study of blood T cell repertoires in COVID-19. As for the study in general: The United States, Italy and Spain supplied acute and convalescent COVID-19 samples. In each case, the material was cDNA or gDNA derived from T cells, B-cell-depleted T cells, or PBMCs.

CDR1 and CDR2 from the germline V gene are KGHDR and SFDVKD. The CDR3 spans 15 residues. Unmatched junction bases numbered 10, after V lost 10 bases and J lost 2 bases. In the source study's methods: Reference gene primers were amplified, and this amplification served to estimate nucleated cell counts. Libraries were prepared by immunoSEQ multiplex PCR; TCRdb keeps only in-frame clonotypes and omits some of them. That table gives V, J and clone size, and the DNA gave D and trimming. In the table there are under 30,000 clones, approximately 86% of which are singletons. The source is a human donor in a cohort sampled during active COVID-19. The donor label of this sample is uncertain. This chain connects TRBV24-1 to TRBJ2-3, with 8 bases matching TRBD1. Sequenced material: peripheral blood. The CDR3 nucleotides read TGTGCCACTTCTAGGACAGGGAGCGTCACAGATACGCAGTATTTT. It yields the protein CATSRTGSVTDTQYF.